These T cell receptor beta chains were read from a single sample in a study of T cell repertoires in cytomegalovirus infection. TCRdb re-derived calls from the reads in MiXCR, one entry per CDR3 protein. The sample yields a few hundred thousand distinct CDR3 sequences, 40% seen once. Antigens for these TCRs are unknown. The sample was cultured PBMCs, taken from culture after CMV antigen stimulation. Every receptor here comes from a human donor in good health (CMV status not recorded). Some clones in this sample may be carry-over from other donors' samples. Each CDR3 is given with its conserved first and last residue. A D gene is named only where the DNA matches it firmly. Rows may omit the clone size; those that give it use once, few, many or a size class.

>TRBJ2-2|.|many|TRBV7-2
TGTGCCAGCAGCTTAAACAGGGCGAACACCGGGGAGCTGTTTTTT
CASSLNRANTGELFF
>TRBJ2-5|.|.|TRBV7-8
TGTGCCAGCACCTCAAAAAGGGGCGGGGTTCAGCGTGGAGAGACCCAGTACTTC
CASTSKRGGVQRGETQYF
>TRBJ2-5|.|.|TRBV12-3/TRBV12-4
TGTGCCAGCAGCCGACCCCCCCGGGGCGAGACCCAGTACTTC
CASSRPPRGETQYF
>TRBJ2-1|TRBD2|.|TRBV5-4
TGTGCCAGCAGCTTGGGGCGGGAGAAAGGCTACAATGAGCAGTTCTTC
CASSLGREKGYNEQFF
>TRBJ2-5|TRBD2|once|TRBV6-1
TGTGCCAGCAGCCTCGGGGTAGCGGGGGGGCGAGAGACCCAGTACTTC
CASSLGVAGGRETQYF
>TRBJ1-1|.|few|TRBV4-1
TGCGCCAGCAGCCATACTGGGAGGGGGAAAACTGAAGCTTTCTTT
CASSHTGRGKTEAFF
>TRBJ1-5|.|.|TRBV20-1
TGCAGTGCCAGACAGGTCAATAGCAATCAGCCCCAGCATTTT
CSARQVNSNQPQHF
>TRBJ1-1|.|.|TRBV20-1
TGCAGTGCGCACGGGGCCCGGGGGACTGAAGCTTTCTTT
CSAHGARGTEAFF
>TRBJ1-3|TRBD1|.|TRBV7-8
TGTGCCAGCAGCTTATTTCGGGACAGTGGACTTCGGGGAAACACCATATATTTT
CASSLFRDSGLRGNTIYF
>TRBJ2-6|.|.|TRBV15
TGTGCCACCAGCAGAGGCTTCTCGGGGGGGGCCAACGTCCTGACTTTC
CATSRGFSGGANVLTF
>TRBJ2-2|.|.|TRBV20-1
TGCAGTGCTAGATCCCCGGGTAACACCGGGGAGCTGTTTTTT
CSARSPGNTGELFF
>TRBJ1-6|.|.|TRBV5-5
TGTGCCAGCAGCTTGATTGGGCTGGAACTCTCCTATAATTCACCCCTCCACTTT
CASSLIGLELSYNSPLHF
>TRBJ2-1|.|.|TRBV5-4
TGTGCCAGCAGCTTGGGTGGCGCCGAAGGCTATGAGCAGTTCTTC
CASSLGGAEGYEQFF
>TRBJ1-1|.|.|TRBV4-1
TGCGCCAGCAGGCAATCCAGGGAGTCTTACACTGAAGCTTTCTTT
CASRQSRESYTEAFF
>TRBJ2-1|TRBD2|.|TRBV6-2/TRBV6-3
TGTGCCAGCAGTTATGCGATGTTTGGTAGCGGGGCCCGTTCCTACAATGAGCAGTTCTTC
CASSYAMFGSGARSYNEQFF
>TRBJ2-5|TRBD1|few|TRBV10-3
TGTGCCATCAGTGATTCCCGTGGGACAGGGGAACAAGAGACCCAGTACTTC
CAISDSRGTGEQETQYF
>TRBJ2-7|.|few|TRBV11-2
TGTGCCAGCAGCTTATACCCAGCGCGGTTCGAGCAGTACTTC
CASSLYPARFEQYF
>TRBJ2-7|.|few|TRBV27
TGTGCCAGCAGCCATTCCGAGCAGTACTTC
CASSHSEQYF
>TRBJ1-5|TRBD1|once|TRBV6-2/TRBV6-3
TGTGCCAGCGGGACGAGACAGGGCTTCCCAAATCAGCCCCAGCATTTT
CASGTRQGFPNQPQHF
>TRBJ2-3|TRBD2|few|TRBV7-6
TGTGCCAGCAGTCAGACCGCCGGACTAGCGGCCCAAGAGACAGATACGCAGTATTTT
CASSQTAGLAAQETDTQYF
>TRBJ2-7|.|.|TRBV7-8
TGTGCCAGCAGCTCCCTAAGGGACTACGAGCAGTACTTC
CASSSLRDYEQYF
>TRBJ1-6|.|.|TRBV10-3
TGTGCCATCAGTGAGTCGATGGGAACGGCCCTCCACTTT
CAISESMGTALHF
>TRBJ2-7|TRBD2|.|TRBV7-9
TGTGCCAGCAGCCGAAGATACGGAGGACTAGCGGGAAACCGTCTCGACGAGCAGTACTTC
CASSRRYGGLAGNRLDEQYF
>TRBJ2-7|TRBD2|few|TRBV4-1
TGCGCCAGCAGCCAATCGCTAGCGGAGAACTACGAGCAGTACTTC
CASSQSLAENYEQYF
>TRBJ1-5|.|few|TRBV7-2
TGTGCCAGCAGCCCGAACCTACCGGGACTGATCAATCAGCCCCAGCATTTT
CASSPNLPGLINQPQHF
>TRBJ1-2|TRBD1|.|TRBV5-4
TGTGCCAGCAGCTGGGACAGGGAGGGCTACACCTTC
CASSWDREGYTF
>TRBJ1-5|.|.|TRBV28
TGTGCCAGCAACGAACAGGGTATTCATCAGCCCCAGCATTTT
CASNEQGIHQPQHF
>TRBJ2-1|TRBD1|few|TRBV6-2/TRBV6-3
TGTGCCAGCAGCCAACAGGGGATTAATGAGCAGTTCTTC
CASSQQGINEQFF
>TRBJ2-1|TRBD1|.|TRBV23-1
TGCGCCAGGAGACAGGGGTACAATGAGCAGTTCTTC
CARRQGYNEQFF
>TRBJ2-1|.|many|TRBV12-5
TGTGCTAGTGGCTCCAACTACCCCGGGGAGCAGTTCTTC
CASGSNYPGEQFF